These 16 T cell receptor beta chains were sequenced from one sample in a study of T cell changes during pregnancy in multiple sclerosis. The table came from immunoSEQ multiplex PCR; TCRdb's copy has only in-frame clones and leaves some out. The sample has tens of thousands of clones, approximately 94% seen once. The starting material was CD4+ T cells from peripheral blood mononuclear cells, obtained in the second trimester of pregnancy. Receptors originate from a female donor with multiple sclerosis, enrolled in a pregnancy study.

The chain joins TRBV6-6 to TRBJ1-5, with 10 positions matching TRBD1. The CDR3 has 15 residues. V shed 4 bases and J 2 bases; nucleotides not matched to a gene: 2. Germline V gene sequence: CDR1 MNHNY, CDR2 SVGAGI (reference sequence). DNA for the CDR3: TGTGCCAGCAGTTTGGGGACAGGGGGCAATCAGCCCCAGCATTTT. Protein product: CASSLGTGGNQPQHF.

This chain connects TRBV9 to TRBJ1-2; D is unclear. Trimming cost V 0 bases and J 2 bases, with 14 bases left between them. The length of the CDR3 is 16 residues. CDR1 is SGDLS, CDR2 YYNGEE, per germline. The CDR3 sequence is CASSVDGYSGNYGYTF. CDR3 nucleotide sequence: TGTGCCAGCAGCGTAGATGGGTACAGTGGAAACTATGGCTACACCTTC.

This clone appeared once. The chain recombines TRBV9 with TRBJ1-3; D call uncertain. The CDR3 runs 14 residues. V lost 2 bases, J lost 0 bases, and 6 bases lay in between. Germline CDR1 and CDR2: SGDLS and YYNGEE. The CDR3 DNA follows: TGTGCCAGCAGCGTTCTTAGCTCTGGAAACACCATATATTTT. Protein sequence: CASSVLSSGNTIYF.

The rearrangement joins TRBV19 to TRBJ2-7, with TRBD1 as a possible D gene (6 bases). Germline V gene sequence: CDR1 LNHDA, CDR2 SQIVND (reference sequence). V was trimmed by 3 bases and J by 4 bases, leaving 16 bases between them. The CDR3 runs 15 residues. The CDR3 sequence: CASSMETGPVYEQYF. CDR3 in DNA: TGTGCCAGTAGTATGGAAACAGGGCCCGTGTACGAGCAGTACTTC.

The rearrangement uses TRBV4-1 and TRBJ2-4, with 11 bases identical to TRBD2. The CDR3 is made up of 18 amino acids. Trimming cost V 4 bases and J 3 bases; bases outside gene matches: 11. The germline V gene has CDR1 MGHRA and CDR2 YSYEKL. This CDR3 is CASSRTSGTSGLKNIQYF. DNA for the CDR3: TGCGCCAGCAGCCGCACTTCCGGGACTAGCGGCCTCAAAAACATTCAGTACTTC.

This chain uses TRBV4-2 with TRBJ1-2; D is uncertain. The CDR3 sequence is 13 residues long. The germline V gene encodes CDR1 LGHNA and CDR2 YNFKEQ. V was clipped by 0 bases and J by 8 bases, with 10 bases between them. The CDR3 is CASSQEAQRGYTF. In nucleotides, the CDR3 is TGTGCCAGCAGCCAAGAAGCTCAGCGGGGCTACACCTTC.

J is TRBJ2-7 and V is TRBV5-1; TRBD1 matches at 12 bases. Germline-derived CDR1 and CDR2 are SGHRS and YFSETQ. The CDR3 covers 16 residues. Germline trimming cut 1 base from V and 3 bases from J; bases unmatched to any gene: 5. The CDR3 is CASSLTGTGGNYEQYF. The CDR3 coding sequence is TGCGCCAGCAGCTTGACCGGGACAGGGGGCAACTACGAGCAGTACTTC.

This chain joins TRBV29-1 and TRBJ2-7, with TRBD1 matching 8 bases. J lost 6 bases, V lost 1 base, and 5 bases had no gene match. Germline CDR1 reads SQVTM; CDR2 reads ANQGSEA. This CDR3 contains 13 residues. The CDR3 DNA is TGCAGCGTTGAAGGGGATGGACAGGGCGAGCAGTACTTC. It specifies CSVEGDGQGEQYF.

CDR3 in amino acids: CAWSPTGVGYTF. The CDR3 DNA reads TGTGCCTGGAGTCCCACAGGGGTCGGCTACACCTTC. The chain has TRBV30 and TRBJ1-2; TRBD1 agrees at 7 bases. Germline CDR1 reads GTSNPN; CDR2 reads SVGIG (reference sequence). This CDR3 region has 12 residues. J was trimmed by 8 bases and V by 2 bases; bases with no gene match: 5.

This chain joins TRBV19 and TRBJ1-4; TRBD1 matches 9 bases. The CDR3 consists of 15 residues. Germline values: CDR1 LNHDA, CDR2 SQIVND (reference sequence). Unmatched junction bases numbered 9, after V lost 6 bases and J lost 7 bases. The CDR3, as DNA: TGTGCCAGTAGGCCCGGGGACAGGGAGGGTGAAAAACTGTTTTTT. Translating it yields CASRPGDREGEKLFF.

The chain links TRBV2 to TRBJ2-5, with D possibly TRBD2 on 5 matching bases. With 5 bases removed from V and 2 bases from J, the gap between germline ends came to 15 bases. Germline loops: CDR1 SNHLY, CDR2 FYNNEI. The CDR3 is made up of 15 amino acids. In DNA, the CDR3 is TGTGCCAGCAGTCCTTCCGGACTCTCTCAAGAGACCCAGTACTTC. Translating gives CASSPSGLSQETQYF. Variable domain in full (rest from reference TRBV2 and TRBJ2-5): EPEVTQTPSHQVTQMGQEVILRCVPISNHLYFYWYRQILGQKVEFLVSFYNNEISEKSEIFDDQFSVERPDGSNFTLKIRSTKLEDSAMYFCASSPSGLSQETQYFGPGTRLLVL.

The rearrangement joins TRBV21-1 to TRBJ2-5; the table names TRBD1, a call not compared with the DNA. TRBV21-1 is reported as a pseudogene. The CDR3 is 14 residues long. For the CDR3, the DNA is TGTGCCAGCAGCAAAAAACAGTTCCAAGAGACCCAGTACTTC. This translates into CASSKKQFQETQYF.

V usage is TRBV7-2 and J usage is TRBJ2-5; TRBD1 aligns across 9 bases. Germline loops: CDR1 SGHTA, CDR2 FQGNSA. The length of the CDR3 is 14 residues. V trimming: 4 bases; J trimming: 5 bases; junction bases outside the gene matches: 5. The CDR3, as DNA: TGTGCCAGCAGCTCCCGGACAGGGGCGGAGACCCAGTACTTC. Its translation is CASSSRTGAETQYF.

The gene calls are TRBV30 and TRBJ1-3, with D possibly TRBD1 on 5 matching bases. V was shortened by 1 base and J by 0 bases, with 10 bases between the two germline ends. This CDR3 comprises 15 residues. Per the germline V gene, CDR1 is GTSNPN and CDR2 is SVGIG (reference sequence). The CDR3 here is CAWSDDSYSGNTIYF. Here the CDR3 DNA reads TGTGCCTGGAGTGACGACAGCTACTCTGGAAACACCATATATTTT.

The V call is TRBV7-2, the J call TRBJ1-2; 12 bases agree with TRBD1. Germline CDR1 is SGHTA and CDR2 is FQGNSA. This CDR3 comprises 18 residues. The junction had 12 bases not matched to a gene; V was cut back by 1 base and J by 6 bases. CDR3 DNA: TGTGCCAGCAGCTTAGGCAGGGGGTCGGGGACAGGGGGCGATGGCTACACCTTC. The encoded protein is CASSLGRGSGTGGDGYTF.

The chain recombines TRBV30 with TRBJ2-1; a weak D match, TRBD2 (7 bases). Germline V gene data show CDR1 as GTSNPN and CDR2 as SVGIG (reference sequence). V dropped 5 bases and J dropped 4 bases, with 12 bases sitting between them. CDR3 length equals 13 residues. CDR3 sequence reads: CAWEAGAYNEQFF. CDR3 nucleotide sequence: TGTGCCTGGGAGGCGGGGGCTTACAATGAGCAGTTCTTC.